The next 25 T cell receptor beta chains were all read from a single sample in a study of OX40 agonist ivuxolimab in advanced cancers. Generated by immunoSEQ multiplex PCR, the TCRdb table keeps only in-frame clones and is missing some. The data hold 25,000 to 35,000 clones, with about nine tenths observed a single time. The specimen was CD4+ or CD8+ T cells sorted from blood, collected in a trial of the OX40 agonist ivuxolimab. Source of these receptors: an adult with an advanced solid tumor such as melanoma, head and neck, liver or kidney cancer.

The rearrangement uses TRBV7-6 and TRBJ2-7; 8 nucleotides agree with TRBD1. Germline assignment: CDR1 SGHVS and CDR2 FNYEAQ. The CDR3 has 14 amino acids. The junction had 10 bases not matched to a gene; V was cut back by 7 bases and J by 5 bases. The CDR3, as DNA: TGTGCCAGCACCCGGACAGGGAGTGGTCACGAGCAGTACTTC. Amino acids: CASTRTGSGHEQYF.

The chain recombines TRBV4-1 with TRBJ2-5, with D perhaps TRBD1 or TRBD2 (5 bases each). The J call may be wrong; the DNA end is better matched by TRBJ2-7. In germline, CDR1 is MGHRA, CDR2 YSYEKL. This CDR3 contains 14 residues. The CDR3 protein is CASSHPGRAYEQYF. The CDR3 DNA reads as TGCGCCAGCAGCCACCCGGGACGGGCGTACGAGCAGTACTTC.

This chain links TRBV4-1 with TRBJ2-3; D is unclear. V shed 1 base and J shed 0 bases, with 8 bases lying between them. The CDR3 has 15 residues. Germline CDR1 reads MGHRA; CDR2 reads YSYEKL. CDR3 amino acids: CASSQGLGSTDTQYF. The CDR3 nucleotides read TGCGCCAGCAGCCAAGGTCTCGGAAGCACAGATACGCAGTATTTT.

This clone was detected once. J is TRBJ2-7 and V is TRBV19; 10 bases line up with TRBD2. The V segment lost 4 bases and the J segment 2 bases; nucleotides outside the gene matches: 5. The germline V gene has CDR1 LNHDA and CDR2 SQIVND (reference sequence). The length of the CDR3 is 15 residues. The CDR3 coding sequence is TGTGCCAGTAGTACCACCCTAGCGGGAGCCTACGAGCAGTACTTC. Encoded protein: CASSTTLAGAYEQYF. Combining the CDR3 with reference TRBV19 and TRBJ2-7 gives the whole variable domain DGGITQSPKYLFRKEGQNVTLSCEQNLNHDAMYWYRQDPGQGLRLIYYSQIVNDFQKGDIAEGYSVSREKKESFPLTVTSAQKNPTAFYLCASSTTLAGAYEQYFGPGTRLTVT.

In this sample, this clone turned up once. One junction end disagrees with the germline gene, perhaps due to a read error. The V gene is TRBV6-5, the J gene TRBJ2-1; 8 nucleotides agree with TRBD2. Looked up from germline, CDR1 is MNHEY and CDR2 is SVGAGI. This CDR3 region has 16 residues. The CDR3 sequence is CASSYSRSGSDNEQFF. The CDR3, as DNA: TGTGCCAGCAGCTACTCTAGGAGCGGGAGTGACAATGAGCAGTTCTTC.

This clone was counted once. The chain employs TRBV11-2 and TRBJ2-1; possible D gene TRBD2, 6 bases. Trimming removed 3 bases from V and 7 bases from J, with 16 bases in between. The CDR3 is 15 amino acids. CDR1 and CDR2 (germline): SGHAT, FQNNGV. CDR3 sequence reads: CASSFSQDGSNEQFF. The CDR3 bases are TGTGCCAGCAGCTTTTCTCAGGACGGGAGTAATGAGCAGTTCTTC.

This chain uses TRBV27 with TRBJ2-3; either TRBD1 or TRBD2 may fit D (5 bases each). The germline CDR1 and CDR2 sequences are MNHEY and SMNVEV (reference sequence). The CDR3 sequence is 14 residues long. Trimming took off 5 bases at V and 5 bases at J, with 14 bases between the two ends. CDR3 DNA: TGTGCCAGCAGTGAACGCCGAGGGGAAGATACGCAGTATTTT. It codes for CASSERRGEDTQYF.

The rearrangement uses TRBV28 and TRBJ2-7, with 8 bases lining up with TRBD2. Germline V CDR1 and CDR2: MDHEN, SYDVKM. The CDR3 length is 14 residues. The trim removed 1 base at V and 3 bases at J, leaving 2 bases unmatched. The CDR3 bases are TGTGCCAGCAGTTTATTTAGCGGGAACTACGAGCAGTACTTC. Protein: CASSLFSGNYEQYF.

V usage is TRBV27 and J usage is TRBJ2-7, with 9 bases aligning to TRBD1. Unmatched junction bases numbered 5, after V lost 2 bases and J lost 6 bases. The CDR3 is 14 residues long. The germline V gene encodes CDR1 MNHEY and CDR2 SMNVEV (reference sequence). The DNA of the CDR3 is TGTGCCAGCAGTTTAGGGACAGGGCTCTCCGAGCAGTACTTC. It specifies CASSLGTGLSEQYF.

The chain joins TRBV5-6 to TRBJ2-1; D is unclear. The germline V gene has CDR1 SGHDT and CDR2 YYEEEE. V was shortened by 1 base and J by 6 bases, with 20 bases between the two germline ends. The CDR3 contains 17 residues. Here the CDR3 reads CASSLLYSDPLSNEQFF. CDR3 nucleotide sequence: TGTGCCAGCAGCTTGCTTTATTCGGATCCGCTGAGCAATGAGCAGTTCTTC.

The J gene is TRBJ2-7, the V gene TRBV4-1, with 8 positions matching TRBD2. The trim removed 4 bases at V and 4 bases at J, leaving 6 bases unmatched. This CDR3 contains 14 residues. Germline loops: CDR1 MGHRA, CDR2 YSYEKL. The CDR3 here is CASSPPAGVYEQYF. CDR3 bases: TGCGCCAGCAGCCCTCCAGCGGGAGTTTACGAGCAGTACTTC.

V and J are TRBV7-6 and TRBJ2-1; D unclear. This CDR3 comprises 15 residues. The V end lost 5 bases, the J end lost 7 bases, and 18 bases lay between the germline ends. Germline assignment: CDR1 SGHVS and CDR2 FNYEAQ. The CDR3 DNA sequence: TGTGCCAGCAGCCCGCGTTCTCTCGCATGGAATGAGCAGTTCTTC. As protein: CASSPRSLAWNEQFF.

The chain carries TRBV6-5 and TRBJ1-1; 12 nucleotides line up with TRBD1. The germline V gene encodes CDR1 MNHEY and CDR2 SVGAGI. V lost 5 bases to trimming and J lost 4 bases; unmatched junction nucleotides: 2. The CDR3 extends over 14 amino acids. The CDR3 nucleotides are TGTGCCAGCAGTCCGGGACAGGGGGCCACTGAAGCTTTCTTT. Residues: CASSPGQGATEAFF.

The rearrangement uses TRBV11-3 and TRBJ1-1, with 8 bases that match TRBD1. Germline CDR1 is SGHNT and CDR2 is YENEEA. The V and J ends lost 8 bases and 4 bases, in that order; junction bases with no gene match: 6. The CDR3 consists of 13 residues. The CDR3 loop is CASGQGASTEAFF. The CDR3 DNA reads as TGTGCCAGCGGGCAGGGGGCGTCCACTGAAGCTTTCTTT.

The V call is TRBV7-9, the J call TRBJ2-5, with D possibly matching TRBD1 (6 bases). Trimming removed 5 bases from V and 0 bases from J, with 10 bases in between. CDR3 length: 14 residues. The germline V gene encodes CDR1 SEHNR and CDR2 FQNEAQ (reference sequence). The CDR3 is CASSPQGNQETQYF. CDR3 bases: TGTGCCAGCAGCCCTCAGGGGAACCAAGAGACCCAGTACTTC.

This chain uses TRBV28 with TRBJ2-1; a weak D match, TRBD1 (6 bases). Trimming cost V 3 bases and J 8 bases, with 14 bases left between them. CDR1 MDHEN and CDR2 SYDVKM come from the germline V gene. CDR3 size: 14 residues. As DNA, the CDR3 is TGTGCCAGCAGTTTTAAGGGGGAAAATGATGAGCAGTTCTTC. Amino acid sequence: CASSFKGENDEQFF. The whole variable domain, filled in from reference TRBV28 and TRBJ2-1, reads DVKVTQSSRYLVKRTGEKVFLECVQDMDHENMFWYRQDPGLGLRLIYFSYDVKMKEKGDIPEGYSVSREKKERFSLILESASTNQTSMYLCASSFKGENDEQFFGPGTRLTVL.

The chain has TRBV28 and TRBJ2-7; D gene ambiguous. Germline V gives CDR1 MDHEN, CDR2 SYDVKM. The CDR3 spans 11 residues. The V and J ends lost 8 bases and 1 base respectively, with 6 bases between them. The CDR3 DNA reads as TGTGCCAGCGCCCTTTCCTACGAGCAGTACTTC. Its translation: CASALSYEQYF.

The chain employs TRBV5-4 and TRBJ2-1, with D possibly matching TRBD2 (5 bases). Deletions cut 4 bases from V and 8 bases from J, with 16 bases between. The CDR3 sequence is 14 residues long. Germline V gives CDR1 SGHNT, CDR2 YYREEE (reference sequence). The CDR3 DNA reads TGTGCCAGCAGCGACCGGGGTCTCGGCTATGAGCAGTTCTTC. It yields the protein CASSDRGLGYEQFF. The full variable domain, rest sourced from reference TRBV5-4 and TRBJ2-1, is ETGVTQSPTHLIKTRGQQVTLRCSSQSGHNTVSWYQQALGQGPQFIFQYYREEENGRGNFPPRFSGLQFPNYSSELNVNALELDDSALYLCASSDRGLGYEQFFGPGTRLTVL.

The CDR3 DNA reads TGTGCCAGTAGTATAGCTCAGGGTGGGTACGAGCAGTACTTC. Translating gives CASSIAQGGYEQYF. The V and J genes are TRBV19 and TRBJ2-7; D might be TRBD1 (5 bases). The V end was cut by 1 base, the J end by 4 bases, with 11 bases between. The CDR3 consists of 14 residues. Per the germline V gene, CDR1 is LNHDA and CDR2 is SQIVND (reference sequence).

The rearrangement uses TRBV20-1 and TRBJ2-5; D is possibly TRBD1 (5 bases). Germline assignment: CDR1 DFQATT and CDR2 SNEGSKA (reference sequence). The CDR3 is made up of 11 amino acids. V shed 8 bases and J shed 3 bases, with 10 bases lying between them. The CDR3 loop is CSIAGKETQYF. The DNA for the CDR3 is TGCAGTATTGCAGGGAAAGAGACCCAGTACTTC.

This clone is labeled medium-sized. Germline and junction disagree at one end, which may indicate a read error. The sample holds other DNA sequences that translate to the same CDR3. J is TRBJ2-3 and V is TRBV5-1; 7 bases are shared with TRBD2. The CDR3 consists of 14 residues. Per the germline V gene, CDR1 is SGHRS and CDR2 is YFSETQ. The CDR3 loop reads CASSWGGAGDTQYF. The DNA of the CDR3 is TGTGCCAGCAGCTGGGGAGGGGCCGGAGATACGCAGTATTTT.

This chain connects TRBV7-6 to TRBJ1-5; D might be TRBD1 (6 bases). The CDR3 is 15 amino acids. CDR1 is SGHVS, CDR2 FNYEAQ, per germline. V was clipped by 1 base and J by 7 bases, with 14 bases between them. As DNA, the CDR3 is TGTGCCAGCAGCTTAGGAGGGGGGAAGGAACAGCCCCAGCATTTT. Translation gives CASSLGGGKEQPQHF.

The chain has TRBV9 and TRBJ2-3, with 8 bases lining up with TRBD1. There are 19 residues in the CDR3. Germline CDR1 SGDLS, CDR2 YYNGEE. The V gene end was trimmed by 5 bases and the J gene end by 0 bases; junction bases not matched to a gene: 17. The chain's CDR3 is CASSPTSGTGAASTDTQYF. The DNA of the CDR3 is TGTGCCAGCAGTCCAACCTCCGGGACAGGAGCCGCTAGCACAGATACGCAGTATTTT.

The J gene is TRBJ2-7, the V gene TRBV9; D is ambiguous. The CDR3 has 12 residues. Trimming took 4 bases from V and 7 from J, leaving 12 bases between them. Germline CDR1 is SGDLS and CDR2 is YYNGEE. The CDR3 nucleotides read TGTGCCAGCAGCAGCGACGGGCCTGAGCAGTACTTC. Translating gives CASSSDGPEQYF. Looking up the rest from reference TRBV9 and TRBJ2-7 gives the full variable domain: DSGVTQTPKHLITATGQRVTLRCSPRSGDLSVYWYQQSLDQGLQFLIQYYNGEERAKGNILERFSAQQFPDLHSELNLSSLELGDSALYFCASSSDGPEQYFGPGTRLTVT.

This clone has just a few counts. The chain employs TRBV6-5 and TRBJ1-5; no firm D call. V lost 6 bases to trimming and J lost 7 bases, with 13 bases between them. The CDR3 spans 13 residues. Germline loops: CDR1 MNHEY, CDR2 SVGAGI. CDR3 in DNA: TGTGCCAGCAGCTACGGAACCGGGCAGCCCCAGCATTTT. Translated: CASSYGTGQPQHF.